These 5 T cell receptor beta chains originate from one sample sequenced in a study of T cells in Graves' hyperthyroidism and ophthalmopathy. From RNA transcripts, TCR beta CDR3 regions were amplified. Initially, a first-round RT-PCR of the TCR CDR3 employed the HTBI primer set. Each CDR3 protein is one row after TCRdb ran MiXCR on the multiplex PCR reads. Among 550,000 to 600,000 distinct CDR3 sequences listed, around 15% were seen once. Material for sequencing was blood. The receptors shown here come from a woman aged 18-30 years with Graves' hyperthyroidism.

This clonotype was detected ten times or more. The V gene is TRBV20-1, the J gene TRBJ1-2; D remains ambiguous. V gave up 4 bases and J gave up 5 bases, with 14 bases separating them. The CDR3 is 13 residues long. Germline V CDR1 and CDR2: DFQATT, SNEGSKA (reference sequence). CDR3 sequence reads: CSAKRSRSYGYTF. CDR3 in DNA: TGCAGTGCTAAACGTTCGAGGAGTTATGGCTACACCTTC.

This clonotype was counted at least ten times. The chain uses TRBV28 and TRBJ1-6; 7 positions agree with TRBD1. The junction had 9 bases not matched to a gene; V was cut back by 6 bases and J by 7 bases. Germline values: CDR1 MDHEN, CDR2 SYDVKM. The CDR3 loop spans 15 amino acids. The CDR3 region is CASSQTGFGNSPLHF. The CDR3 DNA sequence: TGTGCCAGCAGCCAGACAGGGTTCGGGAATTCACCCCTCCACTTT. Full variable domain (missing parts from reference TRBV28 and TRBJ1-6): DVKVTQSSRYLVKRTGEKVFLECVQDMDHENMFWYRQDPGLGLRLIYFSYDVKMKEKGDIPEGYSVSREKKERFSLILESASTNQTSMYLCASSQTGFGNSPLHFGNGTRLTVT.

The J gene is TRBJ2-1, the V gene TRBV3-1; tentative D call: TRBD1 (5 bases). V was cut by 0 bases and J by 2 bases, with 29 bases left in between. The CDR3 is made up of 22 amino acids. Germline-derived CDR1 and CDR2 are LGHDT and YNNKEL (reference sequence). This CDR3 is CASSQEHLLSPENKGPYNEQFF. CDR3 coding DNA: TGTGCCAGCAGCCAAGAACATCTGCTAAGCCCCGAGAATAAGGGGCCCTACAATGAGCAGTTCTTC.

This clonotype was counted at least ten times. The chain links TRBV6-1 to TRBJ1-4; 9 bases map to TRBD1. Germline-derived CDR1 and CDR2 are MNHNS and SASEGT. V lost 6 bases and J lost 1; bases outside the gene matches: 3. This CDR3 has 15 residues. The CDR3 reads CASRTGGRTNEKLFF. Here the CDR3 DNA reads TGTGCCAGCAGGACAGGGGGAAGAACTAATGAAAAACTGTTTTTT.

The table lists this clonotype with a few counts. The CDR3 is CASSLHGQPQHF. Here the CDR3 DNA reads TGTGCCAGCAGCTTGCACGGTCAGCCCCAGCATTTT. The chain carries TRBV5-8 and TRBJ1-5; no definite D call. Germline V gives CDR1 SGHTS, CDR2 YDEGEE. V gave up 1 base and J gave up 6 bases, with 5 bases separating them. This CDR3 spans 12 amino acids.